This T cell receptor (beta chain) originates from a study of Graves' ophthalmopathy and Graves' hyperthyroidism. General study results and limits: Sensitivity reached roughly 70% and specificity around 72% when the model predicted ophthalmopathy progression.

Beta-chain TCR CDR3 regions were amplified from RNA transcripts. The library came from an HTBI-primed first-round RT-PCR and a second-round multiplex PCR. TCRdb reanalysed the multiplex PCR reads using MiXCR and keeps one entry per CDR3 protein. The sample lists a few hundred thousand distinct CDR3 sequences; roughly 18% were seen once. Germline loops: CDR1 LGHNA, CDR2 YNFKEQ. Trimming shortened V by 0 bases and J by 2 bases, and 7 bases separated the two germline ends. CDR3 size: 14 residues. This clonotype has ten or more counts. Its antigen remains unidentified. Each diagnosis was determined on the basis of clinical symptoms, serum thyroxine, TRAb, thyroid ultrasound and orbital computed tomography.

The J gene is TRBJ1-1, the V gene TRBV4-2, with a weak D call TRBD1 (5 bases). This clonotype was obtained from a woman under 30 with Graves' ophthalmopathy. The sequencing input was peripheral blood. The CDR3 loop reads CASSQDWGNTEAFF. The CDR3 DNA follows: TGTGCCAGCAGCCAAGATTGGGGCAACACTGAAGCTTTCTTT.